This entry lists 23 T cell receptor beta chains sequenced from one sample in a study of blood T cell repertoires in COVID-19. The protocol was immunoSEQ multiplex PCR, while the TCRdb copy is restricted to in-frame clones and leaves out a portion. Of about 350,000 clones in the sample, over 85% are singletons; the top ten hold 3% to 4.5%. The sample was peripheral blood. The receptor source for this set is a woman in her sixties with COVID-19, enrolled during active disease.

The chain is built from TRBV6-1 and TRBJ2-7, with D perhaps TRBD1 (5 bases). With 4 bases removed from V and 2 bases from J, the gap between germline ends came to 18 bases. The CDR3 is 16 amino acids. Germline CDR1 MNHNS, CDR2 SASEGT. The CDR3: CASSVGVGQPAYEQYF. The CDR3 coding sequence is TGTGCCAGCAGTGTAGGGGTGGGGCAGCCAGCCTACGAGCAGTACTTC.

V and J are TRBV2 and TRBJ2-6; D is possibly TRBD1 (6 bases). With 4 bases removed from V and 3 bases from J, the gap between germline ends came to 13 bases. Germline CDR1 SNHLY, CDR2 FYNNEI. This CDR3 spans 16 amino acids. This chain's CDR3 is CASSVQGRNGANVLTF. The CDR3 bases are TGTGCCAGCAGTGTTCAGGGGCGTAATGGGGCCAACGTCCTGACTTTC.

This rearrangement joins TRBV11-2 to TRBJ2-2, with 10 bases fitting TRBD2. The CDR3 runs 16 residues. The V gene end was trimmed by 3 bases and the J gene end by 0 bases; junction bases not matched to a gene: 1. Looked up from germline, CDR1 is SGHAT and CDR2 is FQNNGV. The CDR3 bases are TGTGCCAGCAGCTTCCTAGCGGGGGCGAACACCGGGGAGCTGTTTTTT. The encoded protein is CASSFLAGANTGELFF. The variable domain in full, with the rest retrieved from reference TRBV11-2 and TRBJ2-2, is EAGVAQSPRYKIIEKRQSVAFWCNPISGHATLYWYQQILGQGPKLLIQFQNNGVVDDSQLPKDRFSAERLKGVDSTLKIQPAKLEDSAVYLCASSFLAGANTGELFFGEGSRLTVL.

CDR3 sequence (DNA): TGCGCCAGCAGCTTGGCCCCAGTCTCTAGAGGGGGGGCCGAAGAGACCCAGTACTTC. Translation: CASSLAPVSRGGAEETQYF. V usage is TRBV5-1 and J usage is TRBJ2-5, with a possible D match to TRBD2 (7 bases). Germline assignment: CDR1 SGHRS and CDR2 YFSETQ. With 0 bases removed from V and 3 bases from J, the gap between germline ends came to 24 bases. The CDR3 spans 19 residues.

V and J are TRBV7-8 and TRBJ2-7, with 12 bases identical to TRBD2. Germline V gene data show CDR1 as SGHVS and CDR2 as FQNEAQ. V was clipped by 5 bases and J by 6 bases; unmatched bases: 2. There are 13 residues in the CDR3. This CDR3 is CASSQGLAGEQYF. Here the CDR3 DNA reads TGTGCCAGCAGCCAGGGACTAGCGGGCGAGCAGTACTTC. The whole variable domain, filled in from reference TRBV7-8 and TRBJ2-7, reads GAGVSQSPRYKVAKRGQDVALRCDPISGHVSLFWYQQALGQGPEFLTYFQNEAQLDKSGLPSDRFFAERPEGSVSTLKIQRTQQEDSAVYLCASSQGLAGEQYFGPGTRLTVT.

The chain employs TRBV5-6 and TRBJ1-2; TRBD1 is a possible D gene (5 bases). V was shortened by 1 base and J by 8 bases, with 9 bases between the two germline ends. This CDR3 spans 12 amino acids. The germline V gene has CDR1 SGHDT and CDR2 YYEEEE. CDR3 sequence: CASSLSGNGYTF. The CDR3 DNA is TGTGCCAGCAGCTTGTCAGGGAACGGCTACACCTTC.

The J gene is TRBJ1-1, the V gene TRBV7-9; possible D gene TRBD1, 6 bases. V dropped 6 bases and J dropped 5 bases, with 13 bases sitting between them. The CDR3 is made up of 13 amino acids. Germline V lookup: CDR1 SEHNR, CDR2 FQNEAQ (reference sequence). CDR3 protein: CASRNVGGTEAFF. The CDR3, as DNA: TGTGCCAGCAGGAACGTAGGGGGTACTGAAGCTTTCTTT.

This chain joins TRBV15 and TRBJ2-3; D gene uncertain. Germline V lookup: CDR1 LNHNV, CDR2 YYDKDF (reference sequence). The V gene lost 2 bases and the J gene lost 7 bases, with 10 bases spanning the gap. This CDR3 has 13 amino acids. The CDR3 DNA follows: TGTGCCACCAGCAGACTAGAGTCGAATACGCAGTATTTT. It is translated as CATSRLESNTQYF. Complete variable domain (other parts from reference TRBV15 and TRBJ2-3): DAMVIQNPRYQVTQFGKPVTLSCSQTLNHNVMYWYQQKSSQAPKLLFHYYDKDFNNEADTPDNFQSRRPNTSFCFLDIRSPGLGDTAMYLCATSRLESNTQYFGPGTRLTVL.

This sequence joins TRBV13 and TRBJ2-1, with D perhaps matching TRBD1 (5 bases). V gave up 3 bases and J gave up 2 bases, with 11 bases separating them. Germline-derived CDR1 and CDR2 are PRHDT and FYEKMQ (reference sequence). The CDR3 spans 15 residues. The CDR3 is CASSFRTGTYNEQFF. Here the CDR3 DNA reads TGTGCCAGCAGCTTTAGAACAGGAACCTACAATGAGCAGTTCTTC.

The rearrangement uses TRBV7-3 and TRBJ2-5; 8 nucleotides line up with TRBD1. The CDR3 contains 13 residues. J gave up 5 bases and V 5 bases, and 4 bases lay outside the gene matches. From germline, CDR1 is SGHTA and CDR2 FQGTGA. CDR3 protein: CASSRSGGETQYF. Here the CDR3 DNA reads TGTGCCAGCAGCCGATCAGGGGGCGAGACCCAGTACTTC.

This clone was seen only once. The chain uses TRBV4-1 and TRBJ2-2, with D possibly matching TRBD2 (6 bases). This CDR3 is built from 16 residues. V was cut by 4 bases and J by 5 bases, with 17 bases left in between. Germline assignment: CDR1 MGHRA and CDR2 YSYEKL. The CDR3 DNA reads TGCGCCAGCAGCCTCGGTGGGGTAGGAGGGACCGGGGAGCTGTTTTTT. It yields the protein CASSLGGVGGTGELFF.

The CDR3 here is CATSRAGTQNSPLHF. The CDR3 nucleotides read TGTGCCACCAGCAGAGCCGGGACACAGAATTCACCCCTCCACTTT. This chain links TRBV15 with TRBJ1-6, with D perhaps TRBD1 (6 bases). The germline V gene encodes CDR1 LNHNV and CDR2 YYDKDF (reference sequence). The CDR3 has 15 amino acids. Trimming removed 1 base at V and 7 bases at J, with 11 bases between. The full variable domain, its missing parts supplied by reference TRBV15 and TRBJ1-6, is DAMVIQNPRYQVTQFGKPVTLSCSQTLNHNVMYWYQQKSSQAPKLLFHYYDKDFNNEADTPDNFQSRRPNTSFCFLDIRSPGLGDTAMYLCATSRAGTQNSPLHFGNGTRLTVT.

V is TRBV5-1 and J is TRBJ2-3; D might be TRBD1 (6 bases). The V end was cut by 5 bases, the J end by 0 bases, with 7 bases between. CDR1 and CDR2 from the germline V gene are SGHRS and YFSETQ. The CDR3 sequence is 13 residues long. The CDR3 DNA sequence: TGCGCCAGCAGGAGGGGGAGCACAGATACGCAGTATTTT. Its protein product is CASRRGSTDTQYF.

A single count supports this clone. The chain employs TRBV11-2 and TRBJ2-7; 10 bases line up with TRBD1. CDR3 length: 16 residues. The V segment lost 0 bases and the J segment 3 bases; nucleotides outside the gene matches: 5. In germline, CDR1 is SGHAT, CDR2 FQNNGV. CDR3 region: CASSLDRDRGVYEQYF. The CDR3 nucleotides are TGTGCCAGCAGCTTAGATAGGGACAGGGGAGTCTACGAGCAGTACTTC.

CDR3 bases: TGCGCCAGCAGCTTGGTAGCAGGGGGCCCAGGCGGGGCCACTGAAGCTTTCTTT. Amino acids: CASSLVAGGPGGATEAFF. This chain connects TRBV5-1 to TRBJ1-1; TRBD1 agrees at 8 bases. CDR3 length: 18 residues. Germline V lookup: CDR1 SGHRS, CDR2 YFSETQ. V shed 0 bases, J shed 4 bases, and the junction held 14 bases outside the gene matches.

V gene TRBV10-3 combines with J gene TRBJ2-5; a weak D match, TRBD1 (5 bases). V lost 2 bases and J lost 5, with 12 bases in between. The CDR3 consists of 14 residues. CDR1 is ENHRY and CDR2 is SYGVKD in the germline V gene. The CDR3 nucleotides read TGTGCCATCAGTGAGGCAGGGAAAGTGGAGACCCAGTACTTC. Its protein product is CAISEAGKVETQYF.

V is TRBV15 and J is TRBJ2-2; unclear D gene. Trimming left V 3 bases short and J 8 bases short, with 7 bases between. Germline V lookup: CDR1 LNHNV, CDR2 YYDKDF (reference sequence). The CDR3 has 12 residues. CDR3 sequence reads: CATSRGAGELFF. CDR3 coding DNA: TGTGCCACCAGCAGGGGCGCGGGGGAGCTGTTTTTT.

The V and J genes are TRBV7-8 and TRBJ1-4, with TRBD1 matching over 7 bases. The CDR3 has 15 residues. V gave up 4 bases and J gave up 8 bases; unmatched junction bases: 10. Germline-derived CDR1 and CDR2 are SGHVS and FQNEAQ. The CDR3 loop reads CASSSLLDREEKLFF. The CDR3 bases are TGTGCCAGCAGCTCTCTACTCGACAGGGAGGAAAAACTGTTTTTT.

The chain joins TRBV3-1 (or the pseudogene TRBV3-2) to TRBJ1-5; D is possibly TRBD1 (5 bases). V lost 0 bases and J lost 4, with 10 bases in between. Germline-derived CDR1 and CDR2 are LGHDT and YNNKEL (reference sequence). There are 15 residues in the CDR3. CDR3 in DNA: TGTGCCAGCAGCCAAGATGTTGGGGGGAATCAGCCCCAGCATTTT. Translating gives CASSQDVGGNQPQHF.

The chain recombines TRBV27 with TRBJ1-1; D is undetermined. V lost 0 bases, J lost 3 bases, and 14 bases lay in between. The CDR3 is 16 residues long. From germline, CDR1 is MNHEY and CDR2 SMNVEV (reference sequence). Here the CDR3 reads CASSLSMELTHTEAFF. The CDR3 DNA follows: TGTGCCAGCAGTTTATCGATGGAGCTAACCCACACTGAAGCTTTCTTT.

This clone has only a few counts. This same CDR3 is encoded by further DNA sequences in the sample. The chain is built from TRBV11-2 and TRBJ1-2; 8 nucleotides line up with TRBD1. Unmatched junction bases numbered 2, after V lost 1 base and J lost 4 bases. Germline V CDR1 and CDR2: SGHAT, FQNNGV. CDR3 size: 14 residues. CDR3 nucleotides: TGTGCCAGCAGCTTAGTTGACAGGGGCTATGGCTACACCTTC. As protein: CASSLVDRGYGYTF.

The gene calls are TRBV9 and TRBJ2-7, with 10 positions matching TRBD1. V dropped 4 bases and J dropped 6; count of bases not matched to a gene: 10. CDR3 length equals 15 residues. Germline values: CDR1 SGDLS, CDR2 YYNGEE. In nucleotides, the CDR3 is TGTGCCAGCAGCCCAAGGGACAGGGGATTCTCCGAGCAGTACTTC. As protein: CASSPRDRGFSEQYF. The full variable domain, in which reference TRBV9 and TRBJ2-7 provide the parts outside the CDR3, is DSGVTQTPKHLITATGQRVTLRCSPRSGDLSVYWYQQSLDQGLQFLIQYYNGEERAKGNILERFSAQQFPDLHSELNLSSLELGDSALYFCASSPRDRGFSEQYFGPGTRLTVT.

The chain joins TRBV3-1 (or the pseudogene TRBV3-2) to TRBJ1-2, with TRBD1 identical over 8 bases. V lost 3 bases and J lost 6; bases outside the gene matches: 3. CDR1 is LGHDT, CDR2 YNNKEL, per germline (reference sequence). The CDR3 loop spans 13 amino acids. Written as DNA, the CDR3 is TGTGCCAGCAGCCACGGACAGGGTAATGGCTACACCTTC. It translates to CASSHGQGNGYTF.